The 7 T cell receptor beta chains below come from one sample, sequenced in a study of vaccination effects on CD4 cells after COVID-19 (dated by TCRdb to between 2021 and 2024). Libraries were prepared through the immunoSEQ multiplex PCR assay. The table was pulled from immuneACCESS by TCRdb, which kept in-frame rearrangements only. Such tables lose some clones; where checked, under half of the loss comes from unresolved V genes, and the rest has no known cause. This sample has about 28,000 clones in its table, and around 79% of those were observed once. 9.5% to 13% of the sample rests with the top ten. Their target antigens are unknown. In the ViraFEST assay, PBMC were stimulated with viral peptide pools, and TCR sequencing was then used to find antigen-specific CD4+ T cell clonotypes based on their expansion. After around 11 days of culture, CD4+ T cells were isolated with the EasySep CD4+ T cell isolation kit. Each participant received two doses of an mRNA SARS-CoV-2 vaccine, either BNT162b2 or mRNA-1273.

Sequenced material: CD4+ T cells from PBMCs cultured with HCoV-NL63 spike peptides, taken after COVID-19 vaccination. What the cell subset or site label conveys for this sample: HCoV-NL63 spike overlapping peptide pool stimulation. These receptors were taken from a human donor who received a COVID-19 vaccine.

The chain recombines TRBV6-2 or TRBV6-3 with TRBJ2-1, with a weak D call TRBD2 (6 bases). V shed 6 bases and J shed 2 bases, with 17 bases lying between them. Germline V gene lookup returns CDR1 MNHEY and CDR2 SVGEGT. The CDR3 loop spans 16 amino acids. As DNA, the CDR3 is TGTGCCAGCAGCACAATCGGGACGGGGGCCTACAATGAGCAGTTCTTC. Amino acid sequence: CASSTIGTGAYNEQFF.

The chain combines TRBV18 with TRBJ2-4; D is unresolved. The CDR3 loop spans 17 amino acids. V lost 2 bases to trimming and J lost 0 bases, with 14 bases between them. Per germline, CDR1 KGHSH and CDR2 LQKENI. CDR3 sequence reads: CASSPISGQIAKNIQYF. In nucleotides, the CDR3 is TGTGCCAGCTCACCAATATCTGGCCAAATAGCCAAAAACATTCAGTACTTC.

V and J are TRBV6-4 and TRBJ1-2; TRBD1 matches 9 bases. Germline-derived CDR1 and CDR2 are MRHNA and SNTAGT. There are 14 residues in the CDR3. Trimming took 3 bases from V and 8 from J; bases not matched to a gene: 7. CDR3 DNA: TGTGCCAGCAGTGAAGGTGCTGGACAGGGGGGCTACACCTTC. Protein sequence: CASSEGAGQGGYTF.

CDR3 sequence: CSVERTEAFF. CDR3 DNA sequence: TGCAGCGTTGAACGCACTGAAGCTTTCTTT. The chain employs TRBV29-1 and TRBJ1-1, with D unresolved. Trimming removed 2 bases from V and 4 bases from J, with 2 bases in between. The germline gives CDR1 SQVTM, CDR2 ANQGSEA. The CDR3 runs to 10 residues.

This clone was counted a few times. The chain joins TRBV19 to TRBJ1-1; D is undetermined. This CDR3 comprises 17 residues. Trimming shortened V by 5 bases and J by 1 base, and 20 bases separated the two germline ends. CDR1 and CDR2 from the germline V gene are LNHDA and SQIVND (reference sequence). The CDR3 coding sequence is TGTGCCAGTAGTTCCCATCCCTCCCGACGAGCGAACACTGAAGCTTTCTTT. The encoded protein is CASSSHPSRRANTEAFF.

This clone was found a few times. V and J are TRBV19 and TRBJ2-5; TRBD2 matches 8 bases. Germline CDR1 reads LNHDA; CDR2 reads SQIVND (reference sequence). The CDR3 sequence is 15 residues long. V shed 4 bases and J 2 bases; nucleotides not matched to a gene: 6. CDR3: CASSRVGTSQETQYF. In nucleotides, the CDR3 is TGTGCCAGTAGTAGGGTCGGGACTAGTCAAGAGACCCAGTACTTC.

The chain couples TRBV3-1 (or the pseudogene TRBV3-2) to TRBJ1-4, with TRBD1 as a possible D gene (6 bases). The CDR3 is 15 residues long. In germline, CDR1 is LGHDT, CDR2 YNNKEL (reference sequence). Trimming took off 3 bases at V and 4 bases at J, with 12 bases between the two ends. CDR3 residues: CASSQGTTFNEKLFF. The CDR3, as DNA: TGTGCCAGCAGCCAGGGGACAACTTTTAATGAAAAACTGTTTTTT.